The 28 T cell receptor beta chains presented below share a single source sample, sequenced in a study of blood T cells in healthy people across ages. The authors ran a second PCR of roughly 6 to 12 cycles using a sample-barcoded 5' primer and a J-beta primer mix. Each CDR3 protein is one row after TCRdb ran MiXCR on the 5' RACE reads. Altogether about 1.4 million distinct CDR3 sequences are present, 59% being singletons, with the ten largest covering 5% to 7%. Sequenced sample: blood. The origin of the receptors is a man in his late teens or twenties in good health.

The CDR3 here is CASSSGDSSYGQYF. CDR3 coding DNA: TGTGCCAGCAGCTCTGGGGACTCTAGCTACGGGCAGTACTTC. The genes are TRBV7-2 and TRBJ2-5; D may be TRBD2 (6 bases). CDR1 is SGHTA and CDR2 is FQGNSA in the germline V gene. This CDR3 is 14 amino acids long. Trimming removed 4 bases from V and 11 bases from J, with 20 bases in between.

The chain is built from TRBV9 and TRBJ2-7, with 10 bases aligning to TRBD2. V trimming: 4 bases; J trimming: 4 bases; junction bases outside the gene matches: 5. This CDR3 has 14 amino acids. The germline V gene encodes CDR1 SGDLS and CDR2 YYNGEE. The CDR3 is CASSPSGGEYEQYF. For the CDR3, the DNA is TGTGCCAGCAGCCCCAGCGGGGGGGAGTACGAGCAGTACTTC.

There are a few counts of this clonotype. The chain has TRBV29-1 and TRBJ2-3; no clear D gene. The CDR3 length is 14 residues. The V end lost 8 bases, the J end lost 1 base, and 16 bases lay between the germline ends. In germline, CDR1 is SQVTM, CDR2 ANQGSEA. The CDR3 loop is CSTYRGAGTDTQYF. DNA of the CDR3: TGCAGCACTTACCGAGGCGCGGGCACAGATACGCAGTATTTT.

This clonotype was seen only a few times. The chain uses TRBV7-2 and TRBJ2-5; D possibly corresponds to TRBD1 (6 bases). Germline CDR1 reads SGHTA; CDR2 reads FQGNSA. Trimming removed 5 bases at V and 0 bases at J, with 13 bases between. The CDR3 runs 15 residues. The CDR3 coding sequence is TGTGCCAGCAGCCAATCGAGGGGGTACCAAGAGACCCAGTACTTC. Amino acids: CASSQSRGYQETQYF.

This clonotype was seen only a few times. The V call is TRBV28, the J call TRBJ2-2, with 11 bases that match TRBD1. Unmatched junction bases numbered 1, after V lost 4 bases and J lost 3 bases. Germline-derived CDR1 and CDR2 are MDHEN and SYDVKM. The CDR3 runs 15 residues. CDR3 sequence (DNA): TGTGCCAGCAGTTCGGGACAGGGGGACACCGGGGAGCTGTTTTTT. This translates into CASSSGQGDTGELFF. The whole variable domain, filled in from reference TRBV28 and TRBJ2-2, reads DVKVTQSSRYLVKRTGEKVFLECVQDMDHENMFWYRQDPGLGLRLIYFSYDVKMKEKGDIPEGYSVSREKKERFSLILESASTNQTSMYLCASSSGQGDTGELFFGEGSRLTVL.

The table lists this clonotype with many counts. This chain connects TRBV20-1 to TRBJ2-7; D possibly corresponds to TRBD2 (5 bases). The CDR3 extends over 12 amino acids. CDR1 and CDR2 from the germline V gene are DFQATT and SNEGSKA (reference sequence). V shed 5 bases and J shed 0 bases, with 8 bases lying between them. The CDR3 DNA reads TGCAGTGCTCGGGGTGACTCCTACGAGCAGTACTTC. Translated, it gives CSARGDSYEQYF.

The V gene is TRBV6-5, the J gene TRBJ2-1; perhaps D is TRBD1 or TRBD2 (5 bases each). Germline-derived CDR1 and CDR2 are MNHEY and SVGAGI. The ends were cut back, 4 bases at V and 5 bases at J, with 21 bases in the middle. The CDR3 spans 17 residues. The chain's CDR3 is CASSWGTSTLPHNEQFF. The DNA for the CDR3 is TGTGCCAGCAGTTGGGGGACGTCGACGCTACCGCACAATGAGCAGTTCTTC.

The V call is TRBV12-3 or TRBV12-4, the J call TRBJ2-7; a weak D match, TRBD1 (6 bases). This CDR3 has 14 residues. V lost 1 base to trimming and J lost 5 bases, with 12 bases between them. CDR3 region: CASSLDRAGNEQYF. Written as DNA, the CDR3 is TGTGCCAGCAGTTTAGACAGGGCGGGCAACGAGCAGTACTTC.

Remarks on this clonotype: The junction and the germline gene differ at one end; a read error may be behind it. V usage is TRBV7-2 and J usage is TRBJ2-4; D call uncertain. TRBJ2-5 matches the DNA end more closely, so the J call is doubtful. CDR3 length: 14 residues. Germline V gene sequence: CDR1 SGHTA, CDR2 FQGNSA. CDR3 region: CAGSSDSNQETQYF. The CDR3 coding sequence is TGTGCCGGCAGCTCCGACTCTAACCAAGAGACCCAGTACTTC.

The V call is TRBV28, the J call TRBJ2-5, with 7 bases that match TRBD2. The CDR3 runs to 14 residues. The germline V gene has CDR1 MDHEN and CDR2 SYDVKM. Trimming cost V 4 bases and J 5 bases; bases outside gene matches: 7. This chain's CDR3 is CASSWRGGMETQYF. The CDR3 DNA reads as TGTGCCAGCAGTTGGCGGGGAGGGATGGAGACCCAGTACTTC.

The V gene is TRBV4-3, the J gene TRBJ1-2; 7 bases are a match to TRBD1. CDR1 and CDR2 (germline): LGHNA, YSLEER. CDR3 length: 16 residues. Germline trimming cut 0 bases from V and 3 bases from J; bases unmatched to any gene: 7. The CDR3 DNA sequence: TGCGCCAGCAGCCAAGATTCCGGACAGGCGGACTATGGCTACACCTTC. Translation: CASSQDSGQADYGYTF.

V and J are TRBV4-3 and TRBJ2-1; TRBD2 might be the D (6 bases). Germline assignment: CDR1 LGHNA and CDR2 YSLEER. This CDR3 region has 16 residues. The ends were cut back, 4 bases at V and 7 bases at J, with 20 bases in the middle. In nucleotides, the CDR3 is TGCGCCAGCAGCCTTGCTGGGACTCTGGATGTGAATGAGCAGTTCTTC. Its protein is CASSLAGTLDVNEQFF.

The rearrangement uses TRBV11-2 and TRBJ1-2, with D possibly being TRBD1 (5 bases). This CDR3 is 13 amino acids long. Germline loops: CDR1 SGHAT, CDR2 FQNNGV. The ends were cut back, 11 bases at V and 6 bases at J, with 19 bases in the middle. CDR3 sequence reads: CASHAGGRNGYTF. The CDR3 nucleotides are TGTGCCTCGCATGCCGGGGGGAGGAATGGCTACACCTTC. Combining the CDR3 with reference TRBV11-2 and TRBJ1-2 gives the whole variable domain EAGVAQSPRYKIIEKRQSVAFWCNPISGHATLYWYQQILGQGPKLLIQFQNNGVVDDSQLPKDRFSAERLKGVDSTLKIQPAKLEDSAVYLCASHAGGRNGYTFGSGTRLTVV.

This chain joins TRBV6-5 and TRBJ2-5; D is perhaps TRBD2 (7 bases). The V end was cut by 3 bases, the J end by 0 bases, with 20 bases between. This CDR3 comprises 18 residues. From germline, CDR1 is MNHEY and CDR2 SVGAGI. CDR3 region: CASSYISRGGGYQETQYF. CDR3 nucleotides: TGTGCCAGCAGTTATATCTCGAGAGGGGGGGGGTACCAAGAGACCCAGTACTTC.

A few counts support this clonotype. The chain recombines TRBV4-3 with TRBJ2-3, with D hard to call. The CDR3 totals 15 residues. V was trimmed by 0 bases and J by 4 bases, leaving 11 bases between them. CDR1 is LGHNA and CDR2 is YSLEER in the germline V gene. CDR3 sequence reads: CASSQDPKGPDTQYF. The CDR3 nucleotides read TGCGCCAGCAGCCAAGATCCTAAGGGCCCAGATACGCAGTATTTT.

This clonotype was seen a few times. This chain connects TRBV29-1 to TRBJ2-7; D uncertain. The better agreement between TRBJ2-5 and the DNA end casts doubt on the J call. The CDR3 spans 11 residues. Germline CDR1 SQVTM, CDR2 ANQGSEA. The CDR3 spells CSVEPQRTQYF. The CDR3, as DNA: TGCAGCGTTGAACCCCAACGGACCCAGTACTTC.

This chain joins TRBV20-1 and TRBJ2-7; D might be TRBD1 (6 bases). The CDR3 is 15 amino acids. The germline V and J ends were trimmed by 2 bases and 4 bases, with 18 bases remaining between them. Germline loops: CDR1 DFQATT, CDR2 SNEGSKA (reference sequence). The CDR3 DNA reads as TGCAGTGCTAGACCCTCCGACAGGCGTGTGTACGAGCAGTACTTC. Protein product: CSARPSDRRVYEQYF.

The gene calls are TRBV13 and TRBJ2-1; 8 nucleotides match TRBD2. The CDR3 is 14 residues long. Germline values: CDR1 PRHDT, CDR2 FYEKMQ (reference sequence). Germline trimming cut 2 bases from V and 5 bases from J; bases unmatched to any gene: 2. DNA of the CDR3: TGTGCCAGCAGCTTATCGGGGGGGCACAATGAGCAGTTCTTC. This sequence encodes CASSLSGGHNEQFF.

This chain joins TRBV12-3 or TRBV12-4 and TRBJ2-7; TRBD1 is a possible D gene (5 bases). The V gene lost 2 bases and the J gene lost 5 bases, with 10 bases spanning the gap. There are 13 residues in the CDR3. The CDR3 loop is CASSLTEGDEQYF. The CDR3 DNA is TGTGCCAGCAGTTTAACAGAAGGGGACGAGCAGTACTTC.

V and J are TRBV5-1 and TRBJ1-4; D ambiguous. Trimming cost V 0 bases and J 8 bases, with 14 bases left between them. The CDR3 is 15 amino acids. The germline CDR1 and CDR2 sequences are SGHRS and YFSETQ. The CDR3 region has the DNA TGCGCCAGCAGCTTGGATTTGGGCCGGCCGGAAAAACTGTTTTTT. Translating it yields CASSLDLGRPEKLFF.

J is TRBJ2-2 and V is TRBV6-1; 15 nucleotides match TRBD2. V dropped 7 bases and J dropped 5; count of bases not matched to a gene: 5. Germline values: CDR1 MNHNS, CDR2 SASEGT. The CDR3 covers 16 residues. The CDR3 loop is CASTAGTSGGTGELFF. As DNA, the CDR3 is TGTGCCAGCACCGCCGGGACTAGCGGGGGGACCGGGGAGCTGTTTTTT.

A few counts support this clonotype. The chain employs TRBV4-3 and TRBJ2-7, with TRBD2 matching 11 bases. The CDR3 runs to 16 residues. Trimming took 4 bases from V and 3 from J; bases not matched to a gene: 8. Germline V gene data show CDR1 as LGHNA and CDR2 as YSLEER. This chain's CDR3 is CASSLPRLAGSYEQYF. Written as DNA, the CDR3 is TGCGCCAGCAGCCTTCCGCGACTAGCGGGGAGCTACGAGCAGTACTTC.

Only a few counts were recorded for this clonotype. The CDR3: CASTSLTTGLQETQYF. CDR3 in DNA: TGTGCCAGCACCTCCCTAACTACGGGGCTACAAGAGACCCAGTACTTC. The chain has TRBV13 and TRBJ2-5; tentatively, D is TRBD1 or TRBD2 (5 bases each). Germline V gives CDR1 PRHDT, CDR2 FYEKMQ (reference sequence). V shed 7 bases and J shed 2 bases, with 20 bases lying between them. The CDR3 extends over 16 amino acids.

The CDR3 bases are TGCAGTGCTGGAGGCGTCGAAGCGGGACTACCAACCTACGAGCAGTACTTC. This gives the protein CSAGGVEAGLPTYEQYF. V and J are TRBV20-1 and TRBJ2-4; 7 positions agree with TRBD2. The end of the DNA aligns better with TRBJ2-7, so the J call may be wrong. Looked up from germline, CDR1 is DFQATT and CDR2 is SNEGSKA (reference sequence). This CDR3 contains 17 residues.

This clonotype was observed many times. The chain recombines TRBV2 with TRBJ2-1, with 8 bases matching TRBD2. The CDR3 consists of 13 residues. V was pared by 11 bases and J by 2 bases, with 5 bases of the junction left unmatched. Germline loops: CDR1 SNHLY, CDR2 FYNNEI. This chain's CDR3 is CAVAGLAYNEQFF. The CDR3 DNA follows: TGTGCCGTAGCGGGATTAGCCTACAATGAGCAGTTCTTC.

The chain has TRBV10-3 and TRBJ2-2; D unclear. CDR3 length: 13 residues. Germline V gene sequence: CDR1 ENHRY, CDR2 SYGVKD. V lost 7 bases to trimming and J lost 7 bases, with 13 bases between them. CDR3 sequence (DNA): TGTGCCATCATGTCCCTCCCCGGCGGGGAGCTGTTTTTT. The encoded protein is CAIMSLPGGELFF.

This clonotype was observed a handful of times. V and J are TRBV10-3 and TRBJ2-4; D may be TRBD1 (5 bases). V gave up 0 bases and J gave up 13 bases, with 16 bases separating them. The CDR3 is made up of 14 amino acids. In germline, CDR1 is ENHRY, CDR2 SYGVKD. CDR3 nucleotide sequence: TGTGCCATCAGTGAGTCGATAGCAGGGTCTGCGCAGTACTTC. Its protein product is CAISESIAGSAQYF.

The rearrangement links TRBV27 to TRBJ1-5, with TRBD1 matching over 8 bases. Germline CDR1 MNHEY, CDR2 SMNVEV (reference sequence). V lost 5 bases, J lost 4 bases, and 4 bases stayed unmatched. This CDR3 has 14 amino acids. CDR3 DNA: TGTGCCAGCAGTCGACAGGGGCCAAATCAGCCCCAGCATTTT. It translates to CASSRQGPNQPQHF.